Given below is one T cell receptor (beta chain) in context. The sample belongs to a study of T cell changes during pregnancy in multiple sclerosis. The germline V gene encodes CDR1 MDHEN and CDR2 SYDVKM. V trimming: 4 bases; J trimming: 0 bases; junction bases outside the gene matches: 14. The CDR3 spans 18 residues. The data were produced by immunoSEQ multiplex PCR, yet TCRdb's version contains in-frame clones alone and is incomplete. The sample consists of more than 65,000 clones, approximately 92% of them appearing once. This clonotype was obtained from a female donor with multiple sclerosis, enrolled in a pregnancy study. J is TRBJ1-2 and V is TRBV28; 7 bases align to TRBD1. The sequenced sample was peripheral blood, obtained in the first trimester of pregnancy. DNA for the CDR3: TGTGCCAGCAGTTCCCCCCGGGACAGTCGAACAACTAACTATGGCTACACCTTC. This translates into CASSSPRDSRTTNYGYTF.